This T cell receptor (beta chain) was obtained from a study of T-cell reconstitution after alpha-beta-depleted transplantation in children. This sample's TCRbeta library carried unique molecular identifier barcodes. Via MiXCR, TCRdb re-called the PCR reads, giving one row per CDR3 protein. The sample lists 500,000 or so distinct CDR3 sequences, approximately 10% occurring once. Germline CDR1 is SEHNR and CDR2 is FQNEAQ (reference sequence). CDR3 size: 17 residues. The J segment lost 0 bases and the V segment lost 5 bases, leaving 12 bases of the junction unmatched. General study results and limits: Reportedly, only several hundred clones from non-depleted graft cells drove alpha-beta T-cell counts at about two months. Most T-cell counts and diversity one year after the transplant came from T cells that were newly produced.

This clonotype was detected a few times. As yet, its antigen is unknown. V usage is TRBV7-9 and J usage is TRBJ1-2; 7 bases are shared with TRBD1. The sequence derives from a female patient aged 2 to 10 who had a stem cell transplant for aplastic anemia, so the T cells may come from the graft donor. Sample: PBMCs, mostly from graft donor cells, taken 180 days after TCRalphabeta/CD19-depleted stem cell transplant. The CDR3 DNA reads TGTGCCAGCAGCCGGAACCGGGCAGGGGGTTCTAACTATGGCTACACCTTC. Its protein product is CASSRNRAGGSNYGYTF.